The present T cell receptor beta chain was sequenced within a study of blood T cell repertoires in COVID-19. Study background: Sample material is recorded as cDNA or gDNA derived from T cells, B-cell-depleted T cells, or PBMCs.

Only in-frame clones appear in the TCRdb table, and some are missing; sequencing was by immunoSEQ multiplex PCR. The sample contains 89,000 or so clones, roughly 96% of which appear only once. The V end lost 0 bases, the J end lost 5 bases, and 8 bases lay between the germline ends. The CDR3 consists of 14 residues. Germline CDR1 is MNHEY and CDR2 is SVGEGT. The rearrangement uses TRBV6-2 or TRBV6-3 and TRBJ1-3; D ambiguous. The origin of this receptor is a human donor with active COVID-19. The donor label of this sample is uncertain. Input material: peripheral blood. DNA for the CDR3: TGTGCCAGCAGTTACTCGGCAACCAGAAACACCATATATTTT. This gives the protein CASSYSATRNTIYF.